A selection of T cell receptor beta chains follows, all from one sample in a study of fetal regulatory T cell absence and autoimmunity. Profiling relied on immunoSEQ multiplex PCR, and the TCRdb table lists in-frame clones only, not all of them. The table records around 100,000 clones, about 78% of them present only once. The sample was pancreas tissue. These TCRs come from a male donor with IPEX syndrome. The CDR3 runs from the conserved cysteine through the conserved F or W. Each record gives: D gene, clone size, V gene, J gene, CDR3 protein, CDR3 DNA. The D gene is left open where the match is weak. Size values are once, few and many counts, or a class for expanded clones, and some rows have none.

TRBD1	few	TRBV7-9	TRBJ1-2	CASSFLDRTGYYGYTF	TGTGCCAGCAGCTTCCTAGATCGGACAGGGTACTACGGCTACACCTTC
.	.	TRBV10-1	TRBJ1-2	CASNEGVWSYGYTF	TGCGCCAGCAATGAGGGAGTATGGAGCTATGGCTACACCTTC
.	.	TRBV28	TRBJ1-2	CASSLQYSGISNYGYTF	TGTGCCAGCAGTCTACAATACTCAGGGATATCTAACTATGGCTACACCTTC
.	few	TRBV4-1	TRBJ2-5	CASSQDPVREETQYF	TGCGCCAGCAGCCAAGATCCCGTCAGGGAAGAGACCCAGTACTTC
.	.	TRBV7-9	TRBJ2-3	CASSMGPGPTDTQYF	TGTGCCAGCAGCATGGGACCCGGACCCACAGATACGCAGTATTTT
.	.	TRBV19	TRBJ2-2	CASTKDSNTGELFF	TGTGCCAGTACCAAGGACTCGAACACCGGGGAGCTGTTTTTT
TRBD2	.	TRBV4-3	TRBJ2-5	CASSHSSGGAGETQYF	TGCGCCAGCAGCCATTCCAGCGGGGGGGCGGGGGAGACCCAGTACTTC
TRBD1	.	TRBV5-4	TRBJ1-1	CASSQEGAGVSMNTEAFF	TGCGCCAGCAGCCAAGAGGGGGCAGGGGTGAGTATGAACACTGAAGCTTTCTTT
.	.	TRBV25-1	TRBJ1-5	CASTQGGLDYSNQPQHF	TGTGCCAGCACCCAAGGAGGGTTAGACTATAGCAATCAGCCCCAGCATTTT
.	few	TRBV4-1	TRBJ1-2	CASSQDSRGRVGYTF	TGCGCCAGCAGCCAAGATTCGAGGGGTAGGGTAGGCTACACCTTC
.	.	TRBV15	TRBJ2-6	CATSRGGVTGANVLTF	TGTGCCACCAGCAGAGGAGGGGTTACTGGGGCCAACGTCCTGACTTTC
TRBD1	.	TRBV29-1	TRBJ2-7	CSVAGGSYEQYF	TGCAGCGTTGCAGGGGGCTCCTACGAGCAGTACTTC
.	few	TRBV5-4	TRBJ2-7	CASSLWAWAPLYEQYF	TGTGCCAGCAGCCTTTGGGCATGGGCTCCTCTATACGAGCAGTACTTC
TRBD1	.	TRBV6-1	TRBJ1-6	CASSELKGANSPLHF	TGTGCCAGCAGTGAACTCAAGGGGGCGAATTCACCCCTCCACTTT
.	.	TRBV4-1	TRBJ2-3	CASSQGNALVGGTDTQYF	TGCGCCAGCAGCCAGGGAAACGCCCTAGTTGGCGGCACAGATACGCAGTATTTT
.	.	TRBV6-1	TRBJ2-7	CASSEAVRVSYEQYF	TGTGCCAGCAGTGAAGCGGTAAGAGTTTCCTATGAGCAGTACTTC
.	.	TRBV5-5	TRBJ1-2	CASSLKQLGSYGYTF	TGTGCCAGCAGCTTGAAACAGCTAGGGTCCTATGGCTACACCTTC
.	.	TRBV7-9	TRBJ2-5	CASSLGRVGSGETQYF	TGTGCCAGCAGCTTGGGTAGGGTCGGGAGTGGTGAGACCCAGTACTTC
.	.	TRBV18	TRBJ2-3	CASSPPEAGIVTDTQYF	TGTGCCAGCTCACCACCGGAGGCAGGGATCGTCACAGATACGCAGTATTTT
.	.	TRBV7-7	TRBJ2-5	CASSLAQASQETQYF	TGTGCCAGCAGCTTAGCCCAGGCGTCCCAAGAGACCCAGTACTTC